This TCR beta chain emerged from a study of blood T cell repertoires in COVID-19. About the study: Researchers got acute and convalescent COVID-19 samples from the United States, Italy and Spain.

In the original analysis: For nucleated cells, counts were estimated from reference gene primer amplification. Only in-frame clones appear in the TCRdb table, and some are missing; sequencing was by immunoSEQ multiplex PCR. D and trimming come from the DNA, and the V and J calls and clone size come from that table. The repertoire consists of about 370,000 clones, with roughly nine tenths occurring once and the leading ten covering roughly 0.99%. Trimming pared 3 bases from V and 3 bases from J, leaving 6 bases between. The CDR3 is 13 residues long. The study assigned cohorts using participant-reported clinical history.

Material: PBMCs or T cells enriched from blood (not recorded which). The TCR sequence derives from a man younger than 35 who had recovered from COVID-19. This rearrangement joins TRBV12-3 or TRBV12-4 to TRBJ1-5, with a weak D call TRBD1 (5 bases). The CDR3 DNA sequence: TGTGCCAGCAGTTTCAGGGACAATCAGCCCCAGCATTTT. The encoded protein is CASSFRDNQPQHF.